This T cell receptor (beta chain) was identified during a study of T cells in Graves' hyperthyroidism and ophthalmopathy. Study results and limitations: Within blood appeared most thyroid clonotypes that had expanded above 0.001.

Amplification yielded TCR beta CDR3 regions, with RNA transcripts as the source. First-round RT-PCR of the TCR CDR3 relied on the HTBI primer set. Using its own MiXCR run on the multiplex PCR reads, TCRdb lists one record per CDR3 protein. The sample has under 350,000 distinct CDR3 sequences, around 20% seen once; the top ten hold around 45%. The patients, who ranged from 18 to 65 in age, presented with newly diagnosed hyperthyroidism lasting under 2 months. Every diagnosis used clinical symptoms, serum thyroxine and TRAb, thyroid ultrasound and orbital computed tomography. In regard to this clonotype: What it binds is not known.

Germline CDR1 is MNHEY and CDR2 is SMNVEV (reference sequence). V was trimmed by 5 bases and J by 9 bases, leaving 17 bases between them. This CDR3 contains 14 residues. The sequenced material came from blood. J is TRBJ2-1 and V is TRBV27; D may match TRBD1 or TRBD2 (5 bases each). The receptor comes from a woman between 45 and 65 years old with Graves' hyperthyroidism. As DNA, the CDR3 is TGTGCCAGCAGTCCTTGGGACCGAATTTCTGAGCAGTTCTTC. It specifies CASSPWDRISEQFF.